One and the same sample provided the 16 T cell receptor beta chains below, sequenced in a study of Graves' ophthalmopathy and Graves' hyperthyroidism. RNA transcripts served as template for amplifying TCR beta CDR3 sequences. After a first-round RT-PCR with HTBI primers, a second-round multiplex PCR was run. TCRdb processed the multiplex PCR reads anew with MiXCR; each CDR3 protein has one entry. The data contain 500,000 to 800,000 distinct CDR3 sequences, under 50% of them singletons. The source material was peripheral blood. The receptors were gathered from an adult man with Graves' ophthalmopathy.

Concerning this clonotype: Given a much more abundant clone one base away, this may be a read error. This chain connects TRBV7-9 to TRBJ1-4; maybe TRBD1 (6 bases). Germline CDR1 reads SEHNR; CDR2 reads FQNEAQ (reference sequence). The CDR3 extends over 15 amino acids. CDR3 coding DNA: TGTGCCAGCAGCTTATTTGGGACAACGAAGGAAAAACTGTCTTTT. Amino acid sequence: CASSLFGTTKEKLSF.

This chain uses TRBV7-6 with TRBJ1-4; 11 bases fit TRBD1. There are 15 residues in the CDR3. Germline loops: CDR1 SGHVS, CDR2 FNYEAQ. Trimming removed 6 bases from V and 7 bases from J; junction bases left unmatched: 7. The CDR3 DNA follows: TGTGCCAGCAGAGGACTGGGACAGGGGGGTGAAAAACTGTTTTTT. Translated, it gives CASRGLGQGGEKLFF.

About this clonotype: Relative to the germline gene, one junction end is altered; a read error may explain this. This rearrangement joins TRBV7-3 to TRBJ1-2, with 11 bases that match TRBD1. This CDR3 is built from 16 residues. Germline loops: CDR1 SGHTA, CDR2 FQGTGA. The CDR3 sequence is CASSQRTGGIGYGYTF. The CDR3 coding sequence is TGCGCCAGCAGCCAGCGGACAGGGGGCATTGGCTATGGCTACACCTTC.

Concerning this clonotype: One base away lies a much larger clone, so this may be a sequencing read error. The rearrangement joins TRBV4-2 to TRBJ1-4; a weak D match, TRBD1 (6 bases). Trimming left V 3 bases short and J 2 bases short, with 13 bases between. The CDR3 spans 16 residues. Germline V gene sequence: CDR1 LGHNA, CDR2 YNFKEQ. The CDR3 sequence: CASSHLARGTNEKLFF. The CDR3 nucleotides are TGTGCCAGCAGCCATCTGGCCAGGGGCACTAATGAAAAACTGTTTTTT.

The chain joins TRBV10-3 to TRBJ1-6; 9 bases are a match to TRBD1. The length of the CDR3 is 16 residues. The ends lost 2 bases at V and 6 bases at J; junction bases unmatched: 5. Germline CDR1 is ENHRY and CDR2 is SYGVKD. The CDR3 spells CAISEGGTGSNSPLHF. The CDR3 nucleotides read TGTGCCATCAGTGAGGGAGGGACAGGGAGTAATTCACCCCTCCACTTT.

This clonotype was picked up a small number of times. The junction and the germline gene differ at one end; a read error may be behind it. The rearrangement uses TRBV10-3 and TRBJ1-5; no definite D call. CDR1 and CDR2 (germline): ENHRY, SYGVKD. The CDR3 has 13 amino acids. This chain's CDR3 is CASSYAISQPQHF. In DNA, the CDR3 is TGTGCCAGCAGTTACGCCATTTCTCAGCCCCAGCATTTT.

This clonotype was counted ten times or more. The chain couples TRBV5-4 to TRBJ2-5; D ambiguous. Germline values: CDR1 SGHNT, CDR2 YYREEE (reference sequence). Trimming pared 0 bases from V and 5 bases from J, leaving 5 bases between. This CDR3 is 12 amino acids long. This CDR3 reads CASSLGWETQYF. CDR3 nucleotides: TGTGCCAGCAGCTTGGGGTGGGAGACCCAGTACTTC. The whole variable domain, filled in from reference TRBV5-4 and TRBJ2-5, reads ETGVTQSPTHLIKTRGQQVTLRCSSQSGHNTVSWYQQALGQGPQFIFQYYREEENGRGNFPPRFSGLQFPNYSSELNVNALELDDSALYLCASSLGWETQYFGPGTRLLVL.

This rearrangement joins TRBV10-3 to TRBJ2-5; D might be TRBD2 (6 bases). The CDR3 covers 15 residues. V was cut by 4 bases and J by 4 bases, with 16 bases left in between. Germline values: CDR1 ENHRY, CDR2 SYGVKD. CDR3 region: CAISANKRAGETQYF. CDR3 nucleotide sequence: TGTGCCATCAGTGCGAACAAGCGGGCAGGAGAGACCCAGTACTTC.

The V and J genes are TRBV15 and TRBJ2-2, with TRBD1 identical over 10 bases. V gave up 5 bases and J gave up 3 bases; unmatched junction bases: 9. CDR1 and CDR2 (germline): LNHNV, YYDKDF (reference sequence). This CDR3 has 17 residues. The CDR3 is CATSAQGDRGYTGELFF. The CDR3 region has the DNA TGTGCCACCAGCGCGCAGGGGGACAGGGGCTACACCGGGGAGCTGTTTTTT.

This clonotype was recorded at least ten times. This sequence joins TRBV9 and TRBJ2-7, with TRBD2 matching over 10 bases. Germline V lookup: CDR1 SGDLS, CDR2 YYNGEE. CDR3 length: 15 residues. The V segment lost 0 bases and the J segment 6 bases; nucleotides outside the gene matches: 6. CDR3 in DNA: TGTGCCAGCAGCGTAGAAGCGGGAGGGCCTGTCGAGCAGTACTTC. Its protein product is CASSVEAGGPVEQYF.

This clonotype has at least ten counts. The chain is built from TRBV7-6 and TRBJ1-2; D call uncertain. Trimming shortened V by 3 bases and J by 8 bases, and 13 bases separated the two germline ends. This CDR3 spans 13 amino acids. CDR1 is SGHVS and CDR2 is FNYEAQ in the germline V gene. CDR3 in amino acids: CASSLGPFGGYTF. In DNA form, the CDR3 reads TGTGCCAGCAGCTTGGGTCCGTTTGGAGGCTACACCTTC.

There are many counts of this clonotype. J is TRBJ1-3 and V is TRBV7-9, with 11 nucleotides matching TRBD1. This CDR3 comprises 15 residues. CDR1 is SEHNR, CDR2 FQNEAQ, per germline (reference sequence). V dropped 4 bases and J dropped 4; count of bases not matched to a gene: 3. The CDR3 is CASSSGTGGGNTIYF. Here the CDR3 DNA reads TGTGCCAGCAGCTCCGGGACAGGGGGAGGAAACACCATATATTTT.

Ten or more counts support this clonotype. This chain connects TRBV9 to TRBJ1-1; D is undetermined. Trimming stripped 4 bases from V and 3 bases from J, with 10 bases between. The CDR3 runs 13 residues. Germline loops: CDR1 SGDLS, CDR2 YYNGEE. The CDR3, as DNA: TGTGCCAGCAGCCCCGCGCCGGACACTGAAGCTTTCTTT. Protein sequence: CASSPAPDTEAFF.

In DNA, the CDR3 is TGTGCCAGCGGACTAGCGAGCTCCTACAATGAGCAGTTCTTC. Its translation: CASGLASSYNEQFF. J is TRBJ2-7 and V is TRBV10-3, with 9 positions matching TRBD2. TRBJ2-1 matches the DNA end more closely, so the J call is doubtful. Per the germline V gene, CDR1 is ENHRY and CDR2 is SYGVKD. The CDR3 sequence is 14 residues long.

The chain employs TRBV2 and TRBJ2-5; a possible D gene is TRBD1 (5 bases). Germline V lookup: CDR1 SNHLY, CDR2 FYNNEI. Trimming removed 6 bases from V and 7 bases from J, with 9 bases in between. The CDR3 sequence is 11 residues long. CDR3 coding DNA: TGTGCCAGCAGGGACATATCGACCCAGTACTTC. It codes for CASRDISTQYF.

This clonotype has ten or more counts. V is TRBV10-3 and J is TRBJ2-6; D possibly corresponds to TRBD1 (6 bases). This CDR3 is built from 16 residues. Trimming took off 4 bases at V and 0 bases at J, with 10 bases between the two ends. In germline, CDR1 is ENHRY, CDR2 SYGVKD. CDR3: CAISADRSSGANVLTF. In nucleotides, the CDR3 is TGTGCCATCAGTGCCGACAGGAGCTCTGGGGCCAACGTCCTGACTTTC.